The T cell receptor (beta chain) described here comes from a study of cytomegalovirus exposure and HLA in healthy donors (dated by TCRdb to the late 2010s). For the study in its entirety: An earlier analysis of approximately 640 of the donors reported 250 to 300 Gb of sequence data and around 110 million unique TCR beta sequences from roughly 200 million T cells. High-throughput TCR immunosequencing, statistical association of individual TCRs with disease status, and machine learning were combined to predict cytomegalovirus infection status. All discovery cohort repertoires had been generated on a single sequencing platform. Because of strong linkage in the cohort, five DR-DQ haplotypes were treated as single units for association and clustering. To study patterns of TCR occurrence, a later analysis re-analyzed previously published TCR beta repertoires from 550 to 800 donors and added high-resolution HLA genotyping. An earlier analysis of 587 of the donors applied high-throughput TCR beta sequencing to assess whether each TCR beta V gene segment acted as functional or pseudogenic. The aim of the study was to test whether cataloging public T cell receptors could identify signatures of past pathogen exposure. Using immunosequencing, the study profiled T cell repertoires from roughly 650 subjects and related those repertoires to cytomegalovirus serostatus. The number of typed donors differed by locus: about 620-640 for A, B, C, DRB1 and DQB1; 522 for DQA1; 606 for DPA1; and around 450 for DPB1. On average, about 200,000 unique TCR beta nucleotide sequences were sequenced per donor among about 400 genotyped donors of the cohort, with roughly 18% of those sequences being non-productive. Along with the approximately 600-subject first cohort, a separate validation cohort of some 130 different subjects was used. Of the approximately 400 genotyped donors, 65% to 90% were placed in the genetic ancestry cluster associated with self-reported Caucasian donors. HLA typing included class I and class II loci at four-digit resolution. Roughly 300 gigabases of sequencing data and approximately 85 million unique TCR sequences were included in an early release covering roughly 600 HLA-typed donors. Donor age, sex, ethnicity and CMV serostatus were compiled alongside the repertoire data. Genome-wide SNP genotypes for about three fifths of the roughly 670 donors were used in a later genetic analysis, which treated that subset as a discovery cohort. The later analysis used no new phenotypic data to find candidate immune exposures, relying instead on TCR beta sequences and their occurrence across donors.

Results the study describes overall, beyond this receptor: A further reported finding was that TCR beta sequences accurately predicted the HLA-A and HLA-B alleles for most subjects in the first cohort. The study listed around 160 TCR beta chains as associated with cytomegalovirus. Some IMGT-functional V segments, including TRBV6-2 and TRBV6-3, could not be told apart with the 87-base-pair reads, so those segments were excluded. The presence/absence analyses assumed that sequencing depth was roughly uniform across donors, and that assumption may not be true. The authors suggested that the approach could potentially be generalized to other disease states and immunological phenotypes. Several of the top co-occurrence clusters appeared to be linked to parvovirus B19, influenza, CMV and Epstein-Barr virus, according to a later analysis. In a later analysis, the rate of TCR association differed among HLA loci, with DRB1 alleles having the most associated TCRs and HLA-C alleles having the fewest. When HLA alleles, especially DR and DQ, strongly co-occurred, attributing TCR associations to individual alleles was difficult. A later analysis found that HLA-associated TCR beta chains were more clonally expanded and had lower generation probabilities than equally common non-associated chains. In a later genetic analysis, a missense DCLRE1C variant was associated with V-gene and J-gene trimming of TCR beta chains, and the association was replicated in an independent cohort. Across donors, most TCR sequences were observed very rarely, whereas some public TCRs were present in many individuals. A later analysis found that most CMV-associated TCR beta chains appeared HLA-restricted, with HLA associations seemingly driven largely by CMV exposure. The sequencing pipeline was judged likely to have produced a cluster of highly shared sequence variants as a technical artifact. Because HLA typing was missing for some donors at each locus, association tests included only the typed subset. In vitro tests confirmed that three of the cytomegalovirus-associated TCR beta chains recognize cytomegalovirus antigens. Broadly in line with IMGT annotations, most TCR beta V segments showed up in productive rearrangements about 90% or about 30% of the time in an earlier analysis of 587 of the donors. The classifier was reported to diagnose cytomegalovirus status with high specificity and sensitivity in both the original and validation cohorts. Correlated functional status among segregating V segments might reflect linkage disequilibrium, but an unknown experimental factor could not be ruled out. At a false discovery rate of 0.05, a later analysis linked 16,951 TCR beta sequences to specific HLA alleles. For the cohort, immune exposure information was limited to CMV serostatus. Because counts were too low, approximately 15 rarely observed V segments, including chromosome 9 orphons, were excluded from the earlier analysis of about 500 of the donors. Compared with the approximately 670-donor mean, donors in an Asian-associated ancestry cluster had fewer N-insertions in productive TCRs, according to a later genetic analysis. The cohort was sequenced for TCR beta chains only, and without alpha or paired-chain data the features that could be detected were limited.

The receptor library was made with the immunoSEQ multiplex PCR assay. For the multiplex PCR, a mixture combining 60 forward primers for TCR Vbeta segments and 13 reverse primers for TCR Jbeta segments was used. Amplification of the CDR3 region of rearranged TCR beta genes was performed with a multiplex PCR assay on genomic DNA. The amplified TCR beta libraries were sequenced on the Illumina HiSeq System as 87-base-pair reads. Per the source publication's procedure: A later analysis counted about 82 million unique TCR beta chains across the 666 repertoires, and some 11 million of these chains were shared by at least two donors. A nearest-neighbor algorithm error-corrected the raw reads and collapsed the reads into unique sequences, merging closely related sequences to remove PCR and sequencing errors. Alignment of CDR3 sequences to IMGT reference sequences was used to assign V, D and J gene segments. Each retained sequence needed at least a six-nucleotide match to both a V gene segment and a J gene segment. Rearrangements were called productive when the CDR3 lacked stop codons and stayed in frame with V and J; all others were non-productive. CDR3 was defined according to IMGT convention as the region running from the second conserved V-encoded cysteine to the conserved J-encoded phenylalanine. The earlier analysis of 550 to 650 of the donors excluded any sequence lacking an unambiguous match to a single V gene segment. In an earlier analysis of about 590 of the donors, a V segment was called functional when productive rearrangements were above 56.7%, and segregating when the standard deviation between donors exceeded 5%. A statistical classification framework was developed to diagnose cytomegalovirus status using the catalog of TCR beta chain sequences. In a later analysis, V and J genes were assigned by comparing TCR nucleotide sequences against IMGT/GENE-DB human TR gene sequences. The TCRdist pipeline was used in a later analysis to assign CDR3 sequences and most-parsimonious VDJ recombination scenarios. In a later analysis, each TCR beta chain was defined by its CDR3 amino acid sequence together with its V-gene family, and reads without a unique V-gene family were excluded. As a way to deal with suspected cross-contamination and a sequencing artifact, a later analysis dropped 500 to 700 nucleotide sequences that were highly shared and had low generation probability. For each public chain, a later analysis derived a clonal expansion index from normalized ranks of inferred template counts within each repertoire. In a later analysis, generation probabilities were computed with a VDJ recombination model fitted to out-of-frame rearrangements, and the resulting probabilities were checked against IGoR. In a later analysis, hypergeometric tests were used to score TCR-TCR, TCR-HLA and TCR-CMV co-occurrence, with a repertoire-size bias correction applied to TCR pairs. In a later analysis, false discovery rates were estimated by permuting HLA or CMV assignments 20 times. A later analysis grouped co-occurring TCRs with DBSCAN, adding TCRdist sequence similarity when clustering within HLA-allele-positive subsets. Repertoires with fewer than 30,000 or more than 120,000 public chains, plus five repertoires with anomalous nucleotide sharing, were excluded from co-occurrence clustering. TCRdb stores this immuneACCESS table with in-frame sequences only. Part of the clones is absent; in the studies checked, under half of the shortfall reflects unresolved V genes, and no reason is known for the rest. The DNA was the basis for D and trimming; V, J and clone size are from that table. The sample data list 160,000 or so clones, and 79% of these were observed just once. Around 1.9% of the sample rests with the top ten.

The cohort comprised around 690 healthy bone marrow donors. At the time of sampling, every cohort member was nominally healthy, though immune exposures that went unrecorded were likely present. The donor was CMV seronegative and belonged to the group of 352 seronegative cohort members. A peripheral blood sample was collected from each donor, and TCR beta sequencing was performed on peripheral blood mononuclear cells. Genomic DNA extraction from the blood cell samples was performed with the Qiagen DNeasy Blood Extraction Kit. Taken from the germline V gene (reference sequence), the CDR1 and CDR2 loops are MNHEY and SMNVEV. The cysteine opens and the phenylalanine closes a CDR3 of 17 amino acids. Only the CDR3 DNA is retained, 51 bases long and in frame from the first base. Ends trimmed: V by 4 bases, J by 3 bases; bases unmatched to a gene: 14. Worth noting for this clone: This receptor's antigen is unknown. Per-base quality was not reported, and no clone a single base away is much larger than it.

Sample: PBMCs. The TCR was taken from a man aged 40-49 years in good health and CMV-seronegative. Recombination joined TRBV27 with TRBJ2-7, with 8 middle bases fitting TRBD2. Here is the DNA: TGTGCCAGCAGTTGGAGTAGCGGGGAAGGCTCATACTACGAGCAGTACTTC. This encodes CASSWSSGEGSYYEQYF.